This is a list of T cell receptor beta chains from one sample in a study of CD8 T cells in Susac syndrome. Each CDR3 protein gets one entry after TCRdb re-called the immunoSEQ multiplex PCR reads with MiXCR. The table lists about 190,000 distinct CDR3 sequences, nearly 97% of them singletons. The specimen was CD4+ T cells from PBMCs. The receptors here all came from a human donor with Susac syndrome. Each CDR3 is given with its conserved first and last residue. Fields, in order: D gene, J gene, clone size, V gene, CDR3 protein, CDR3 DNA. D genes are given only for firm matches. The size of a clone is reported for some rows only, either as once, few or many, or as a class for expanded clones.

>NA|TRBJ2-5|NA|TRBV20-1
CSARDIRGLAQETQYF
TGCAGTGCTAGAGATATAAGGGGGTTAGCTCAAGAGACCCAGTACTTC
>NA|TRBJ1-6|NA|TRBV5-5
CASSLDRYNSPLHF
TGTGCCAGCAGCTTGGACCGCTATAATTCACCCCTCCACTTT
>NA|TRBJ1-5|NA|TRBV12-3/TRBV12-4
CASSFSGKGQPQHF
TGTGCCAGCAGTTTCAGTGGGAAAGGTCAGCCCCAGCATTTT
>NA|TRBJ2-3|NA|TRBV6-6
CASSYNPRDGSDTQYF
TGTGCCAGCAGTTACAACCCCCGGGACGGGTCAGATACGCAGTATTTT
>NA|TRBJ2-1|NA|TRBV3-1
CASSQDPADLYNEQFF
TGTGCCAGCAGCCAAGATCCAGCGGACCTCTACAATGAGCAGTTCTTC
>NA|TRBJ2-2|NA|TRBV7-3
CASSLTGEATGELFF
TGTGCCAGCAGCTTAACCGGGGAGGCCACCGGGGAGCTGTTTTTT
>NA|TRBJ2-1|NA|TRBV5-1
CASSLGKTLNYNEQFF
TGCGCCAGCAGCTTAGGGAAGACCCTCAACTACAATGAGCAGTTCTTC
>NA|TRBJ1-4|NA|TRBV4-2
CASSQDGAQANEKLFF
TGTGCCAGCAGCCAAGATGGGGCTCAAGCAAATGAAAAACTGTTTTTT
>NA|TRBJ1-1|once|TRBV2
CASSGVGTPNTEAFF
TGTGCCAGCAGTGGGGTGGGGACTCCGAACACTGAAGCTTTCTTT
>NA|TRBJ1-1|NA|TRBV25-1
CASSDRRVNTEAFF
TGTGCCAGCAGTGATCGACGGGTGAACACTGAAGCTTTCTTT
>NA|TRBJ2-5|NA|TRBV7-9
CASSTRRTPQETQYF
TGTGCCAGCAGCACAAGGAGGACACCGCAAGAGACCCAGTACTTC
>NA|TRBJ1-1|NA|TRBV14
CASSHHSRYAEAFF
TGTGCCAGCAGCCATCACAGTAGGTACGCTGAAGCTTTCTTT
>NA|TRBJ2-7|NA|TRBV4-1
CASSQDKRQGYEQYF
TGCGCCAGCAGCCAAGATAAGCGTCAGGGCTACGAGCAGTACTTC
>TRBD1|TRBJ2-5|once|TRBV5-4
CASSLGDRGLETQYF
TGTGCCAGCAGCCTCGGGGACAGGGGTTTAGAGACCCAGTACTTC
>NA|TRBJ2-7|NA|TRBV5-4
CASSLPSGYEQYF
TGTGCCAGCAGCTTGCCGTCGGGGTACGAGCAGTACTTC
>NA|TRBJ1-6|NA|TRBV5-4
CASSSDPGRYNSPLHF
TGTGCCAGCAGCTCAGACCCGGGACGGTATAATTCACCCCTCCACTTT
>NA|TRBJ2-5|NA|TRBV7-3
CASSLTVWETQYF
TGTGCCAGCAGCTTAACAGTGTGGGAGACCCAGTACTTC
>NA|TRBJ2-6|NA|TRBV5-1
CASSPGVTGRANVLTF
TGCGCCAGCAGCCCGGGGGTCACCGGAAGGGCCAACGTCCTGACTTTC
>TRBD1|TRBJ1-5|NA|TRBV6-6
CASTPDRIPYQPQHF
TGTGCCAGCACCCCGGACAGGATCCCCTACCAGCCCCAGCATTTT
>NA|TRBJ1-1|NA|TRBV4-2
CASSREGGTEAFF
TGTGCCAGCAGCCGGGAGGGAGGTACTGAAGCTTTCTTT
>TRBD1|TRBJ2-7|few|TRBV7-7
CASSPPDRVHEQYF
TGTGCTAGCAGCCCGCCGGACAGGGTCCACGAGCAGTACTTC
>NA|TRBJ2-5|NA|TRBV29-1
CSVGPRGKETQYF
TGCAGCGTTGGCCCCAGGGGAAAAGAGACCCAGTACTTC
>TRBD1|TRBJ1-2|NA|TRBV20-1
CSAHGQGAYGYTF
TGCAGTGCTCACGGACAGGGAGCCTATGGCTACACCTTC
>TRBD2|TRBJ2-1|NA|TRBV15
CATSARLAGLNEQFF
TGTGCCACCAGCGCGAGGTTAGCGGGTCTCAATGAGCAGTTCTTC
>NA|TRBJ2-3|NA|TRBV29-1
CSVERADTQYF
TGCAGCGTTGAGAGGGCAGATACGCAGTATTTT
>NA|TRBJ1-2|NA|TRBV2
CASREGQDYGYTF
TGTGCCAGCAGGGAGGGCCAAGACTATGGCTACACCTTC
>TRBD2|TRBJ2-1|NA|TRBV7-9
CASSPRSGTILNEQFF
TGTGCCAGCAGCCCACGGTCGGGGACTATCCTCAATGAGCAGTTCTTC
>NA|TRBJ1-1|NA|TRBV12-3/TRBV12-4
CASRRSGEAFF
TGTGCCAGCAGACGCTCGGGGGAAGCTTTCTTT
>TRBD1|TRBJ1-1|once|TRBV19
CASSIGTGIEAFF
TGTGCCAGTAGTATTGGGACAGGGATTGAAGCTTTCTTT
>NA|TRBJ2-5|NA|TRBV5-1
CASSLATQETQYF
TGCGCCAGCAGCTTGGCGACTCAAGAGACCCAGTACTTC
>NA|TRBJ2-1|NA|TRBV20-1
CSAADPVREQFF
TGCAGTGCTGCCGACCCGGTACGCGAGCAGTTCTTC
>TRBD2|TRBJ2-5|NA|TRBV2
CASNSGLAGVRETQYF
TGTGCCAGCAACTCCGGACTAGCGGGGGTGAGGGAGACCCAGTACTTC
>NA|TRBJ2-2|NA|TRBV9
CASSVGLLNTGELFF
TGTGCCAGCAGCGTAGGACTTTTGAACACCGGGGAGCTGTTTTTT
>NA|TRBJ1-3|NA|TRBV20-1
CSASRPTSGNTIYF
TGCAGTGCCAGTCGGCCTACCTCTGGAAACACCATATATTTT
>TRBD1|TRBJ2-1|NA|TRBV2
CASRTGTGVYNEQFF
TGTGCCAGCAGAACCGGGACAGGGGTCTACAATGAGCAGTTCTTC
>NA|TRBJ2-4|NA|TRBV4-2
CASSQATGKNIQYF
TGTGCCAGCAGCCAAGCAACAGGCAAAAACATTCAGTACTTC
>TRBD1|TRBJ2-7|NA|TRBV12-3/TRBV12-4
CASRPGQLTKEQYF
TGTGCCAGCAGGCCGGGACAGCTTACCAAGGAGCAGTACTTC
>TRBD1|TRBJ1-1|NA|TRBV6-5
CASSRTGGKAFF
TGTGCCAGCAGTAGGACAGGGGGGAAAGCTTTCTTT
>NA|TRBJ1-1|NA|TRBV24-1
CATSDLIRRWADKPMNTEAFF
TGTGCCACCAGTGATTTAATTCGCCGGTGGGCCGATAAACCCATGAACACTGAAGCTTTCTTT
>NA|TRBJ1-2|NA|TRBV29-1
CSVAAGYTF
TGCAGCGTTGCAGCTGGCTACACCTTC
>NA|TRBJ1-4|NA|TRBV19
CASSMGGTFDEKLFF
TGTGCCAGTAGTATGGGCGGGACGTTCGATGAAAAACTGTTTTTT
>NA|TRBJ1-3|once|TRBV20-1
CSARVSVSSGNTIYF
TGCAGTGCTAGAGTATCCGTGAGCTCTGGAAACACCATATATTTT
>NA|TRBJ2-5|NA|TRBV30
CAWSVTGGGETQYF
TGTGCCTGGAGTGTAACGGGGGGCGGAGAGACCCAGTACTTC
>TRBD1|TRBJ2-7|NA|TRBV20-1
CSAGQGARSEQYF
TGCAGTGCCGGACAGGGGGCAAGAAGCGAGCAGTACTTC